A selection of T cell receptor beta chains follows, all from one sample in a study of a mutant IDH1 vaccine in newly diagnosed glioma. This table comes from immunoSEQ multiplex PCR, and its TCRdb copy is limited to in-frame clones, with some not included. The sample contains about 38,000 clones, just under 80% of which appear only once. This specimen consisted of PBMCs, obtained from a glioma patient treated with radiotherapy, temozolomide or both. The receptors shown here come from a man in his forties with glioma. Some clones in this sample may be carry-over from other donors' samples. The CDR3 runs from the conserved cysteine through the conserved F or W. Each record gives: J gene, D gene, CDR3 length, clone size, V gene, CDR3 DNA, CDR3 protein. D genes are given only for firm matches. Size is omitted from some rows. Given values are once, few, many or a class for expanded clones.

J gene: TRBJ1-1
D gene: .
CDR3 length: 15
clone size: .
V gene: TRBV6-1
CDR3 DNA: TGTGCCAGCAGGGGCTTTGTGGGCCCGAACACTGAAGCTTTCTTT
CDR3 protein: CASRGFVGPNTEAFF

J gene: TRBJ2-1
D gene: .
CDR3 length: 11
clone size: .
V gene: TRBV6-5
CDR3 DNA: TGTGCCAGCACCCTCTACAATGAGCAGTTCTTC
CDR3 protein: CASTLYNEQFF

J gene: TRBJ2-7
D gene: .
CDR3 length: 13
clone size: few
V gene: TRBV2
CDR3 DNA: TGTGCCAGCAGTGAAAGGATTTCCTACGAGCAGTACTTC
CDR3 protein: CASSERISYEQYF

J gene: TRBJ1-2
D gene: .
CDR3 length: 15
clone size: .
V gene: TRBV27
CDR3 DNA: TGTGCCAGCGCAGAGGGGCGGGGGGCGCTTAATGGCTACACCTTC
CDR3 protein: CASAEGRGALNGYTF

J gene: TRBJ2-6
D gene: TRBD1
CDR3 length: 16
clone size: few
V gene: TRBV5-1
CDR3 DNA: TGCGCCAGCAGCTGGACAGGGGGCGGTGGGGCCAACGTCCTGACTTTC
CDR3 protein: CASSWTGGGGANVLTF

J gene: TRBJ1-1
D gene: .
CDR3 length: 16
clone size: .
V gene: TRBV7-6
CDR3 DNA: TGTGCCAGCAGCTTAGCGTCCGGGGGGGGCGGCACTGAAGCTTTCTTT
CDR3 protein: CASSLASGGGGTEAFF

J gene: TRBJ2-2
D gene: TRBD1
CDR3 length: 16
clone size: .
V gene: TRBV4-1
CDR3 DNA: TGCGCCAGCAGCCAAGCCCAGGGGGAGATCACCGGGGAGCTGTTTTTT
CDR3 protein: CASSQAQGEITGELFF

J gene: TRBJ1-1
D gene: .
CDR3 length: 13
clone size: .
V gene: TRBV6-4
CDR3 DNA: TGTGCCAGCAGTGTCAGCATGAACACTGAAGCTTTCTTT
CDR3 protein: CASSVSMNTEAFF

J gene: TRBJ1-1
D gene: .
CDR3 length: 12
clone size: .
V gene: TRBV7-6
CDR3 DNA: TGTGCCAGCAGCTTATCCATGGGTCCAGCTTTCTTT
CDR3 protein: CASSLSMGPAFF

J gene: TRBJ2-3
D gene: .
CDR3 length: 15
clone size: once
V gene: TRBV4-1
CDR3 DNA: TGCGCCAGCAGCCAAAGTCAGGCTATCACAGATACGCAGTATTTT
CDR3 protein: CASSQSQAITDTQYF

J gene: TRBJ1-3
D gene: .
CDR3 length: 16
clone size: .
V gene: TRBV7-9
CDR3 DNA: TGTGCCAGCAGCCGGCGACAGGTCCTCTCTGGAAACACCATATATTTT
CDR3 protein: CASSRRQVLSGNTIYF

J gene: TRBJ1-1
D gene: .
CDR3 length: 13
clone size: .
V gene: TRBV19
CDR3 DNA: TGTGCCAGTAGGAGAACAGGGAACACTGAAGCTTTCTTT
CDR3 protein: CASRRTGNTEAFF

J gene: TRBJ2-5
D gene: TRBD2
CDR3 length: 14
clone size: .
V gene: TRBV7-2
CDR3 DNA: TGTGCCAGCAGCTTTTCGCGGGGGGTGGAGACCCAGTACTTC
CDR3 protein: CASSFSRGVETQYF

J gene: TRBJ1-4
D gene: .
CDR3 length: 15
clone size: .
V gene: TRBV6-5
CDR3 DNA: TGTGCCAGCAGTTTCAGGATCGGAACTAATGAAAAACTGTTTTTT
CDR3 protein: CASSFRIGTNEKLFF

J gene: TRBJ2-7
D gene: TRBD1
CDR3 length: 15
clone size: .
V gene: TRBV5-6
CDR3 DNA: TGTGCCAGCAGCTCGCCAGGGACAGGGAGCTACGAGCAGTACTTC
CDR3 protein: CASSSPGTGSYEQYF

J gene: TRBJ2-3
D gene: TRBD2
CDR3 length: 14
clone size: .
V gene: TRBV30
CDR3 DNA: TGTGCCTGGAGTAGCGGGGGGGCCGCAGATACGCAGTATTTT
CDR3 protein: CAWSSGGAADTQYF

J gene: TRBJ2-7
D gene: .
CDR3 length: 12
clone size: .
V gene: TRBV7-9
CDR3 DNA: TGTGCCAGCAGCTTAGACCAACACGAGCAGTACTTC
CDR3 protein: CASSLDQHEQYF

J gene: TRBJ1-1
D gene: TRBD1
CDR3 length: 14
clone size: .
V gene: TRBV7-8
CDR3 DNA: TGTGCCAGCAGCCCAGGGCAGGGGGGACCTGAAGCTTTCTTT
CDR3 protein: CASSPGQGGPEAFF

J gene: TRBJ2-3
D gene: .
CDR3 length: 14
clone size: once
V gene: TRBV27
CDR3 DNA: TGTGCCAGCAGTTTGATGAGTACCACAGATACGCAGTATTTT
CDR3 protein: CASSLMSTTDTQYF

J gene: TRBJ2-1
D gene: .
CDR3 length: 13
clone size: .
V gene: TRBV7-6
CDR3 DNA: TGTGCCAGCAGCTCAAGCTCCTACAATGAGCAGTTCTTC
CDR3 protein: CASSSSSYNEQFF

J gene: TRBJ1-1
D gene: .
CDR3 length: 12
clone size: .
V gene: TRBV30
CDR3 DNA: TGTACCTGGGGGCAGGCCGACGCTGAAGCTTTCTTT
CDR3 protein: CTWGQADAEAFF

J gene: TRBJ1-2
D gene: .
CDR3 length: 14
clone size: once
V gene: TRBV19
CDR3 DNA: TGTGCCAGTAGTACGATACAGGGTAACTATGGCTACACCTTC
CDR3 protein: CASSTIQGNYGYTF

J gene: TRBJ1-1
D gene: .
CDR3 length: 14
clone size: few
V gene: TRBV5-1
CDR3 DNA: TGCGCCAGCAGCCAAGACCCGGGGGCCACTGAAGCTTTCTTT
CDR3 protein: CASSQDPGATEAFF

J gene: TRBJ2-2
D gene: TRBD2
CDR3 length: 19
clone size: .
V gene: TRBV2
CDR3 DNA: TGTGCCAGCAGCGCGGGACTAGCGGGGGGGCCTGGGAACACCGGGGAGCTGTTTTTT
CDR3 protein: CASSAGLAGGPGNTGELFF